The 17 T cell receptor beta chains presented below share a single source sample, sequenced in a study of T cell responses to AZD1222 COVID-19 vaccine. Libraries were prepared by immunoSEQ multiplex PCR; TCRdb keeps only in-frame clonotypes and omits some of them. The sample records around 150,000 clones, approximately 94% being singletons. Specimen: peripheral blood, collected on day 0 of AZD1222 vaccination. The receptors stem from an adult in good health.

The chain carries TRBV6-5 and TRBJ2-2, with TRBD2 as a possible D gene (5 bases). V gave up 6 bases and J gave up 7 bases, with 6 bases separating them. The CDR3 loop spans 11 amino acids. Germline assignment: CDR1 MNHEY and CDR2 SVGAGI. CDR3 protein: CASREGGELFF. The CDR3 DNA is TGTGCCAGCAGAGAGGGCGGGGAGCTGTTTTTT.

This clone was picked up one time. The CDR3 sequence: CASSLVGGQTQYF. The CDR3 nucleotides read TGTGCCAGCAGCTTAGTAGGGGGGCAAACGCAGTATTTT. The V gene is TRBV7-2, the J gene TRBJ2-3, with D possibly called TRBD1 or TRBD2 (6 bases each). CDR3 length: 13 amino acids. Trimming removed 1 base from V and 9 bases from J, with 11 bases in between. CDR1 is SGHTA, CDR2 FQGNSA, per germline.

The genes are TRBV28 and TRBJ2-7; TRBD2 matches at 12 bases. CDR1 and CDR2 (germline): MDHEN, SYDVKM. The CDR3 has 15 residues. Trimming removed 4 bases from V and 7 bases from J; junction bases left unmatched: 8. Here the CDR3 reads CASSSSGRVRGEQYV. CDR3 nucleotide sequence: TGTGCCAGCAGTTCTAGCGGGAGGGTAAGGGGGGAGCAGTACGTC.

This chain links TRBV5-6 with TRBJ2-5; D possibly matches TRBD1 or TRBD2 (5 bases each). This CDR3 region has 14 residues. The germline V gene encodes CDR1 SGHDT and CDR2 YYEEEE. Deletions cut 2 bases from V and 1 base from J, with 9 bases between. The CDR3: CASSFGDVQETQYF. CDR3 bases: TGTGCCAGCAGCTTCGGGGACGTCCAAGAGACCCAGTACTTC.

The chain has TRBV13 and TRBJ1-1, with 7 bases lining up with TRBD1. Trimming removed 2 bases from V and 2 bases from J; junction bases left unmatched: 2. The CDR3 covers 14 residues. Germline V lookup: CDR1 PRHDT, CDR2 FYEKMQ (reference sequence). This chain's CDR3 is CASSLRDSNTEAFF. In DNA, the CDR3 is TGTGCCAGCAGCTTAAGGGACAGTAACACTGAAGCTTTCTTT.

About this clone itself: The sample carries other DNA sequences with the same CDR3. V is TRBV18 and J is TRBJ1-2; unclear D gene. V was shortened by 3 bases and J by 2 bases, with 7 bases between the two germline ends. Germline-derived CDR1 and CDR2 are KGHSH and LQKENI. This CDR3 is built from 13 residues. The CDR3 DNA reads TGTGCCAGCTCACCCGACCCAAACTATGGCTACACCTTC. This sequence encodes CASSPDPNYGYTF.

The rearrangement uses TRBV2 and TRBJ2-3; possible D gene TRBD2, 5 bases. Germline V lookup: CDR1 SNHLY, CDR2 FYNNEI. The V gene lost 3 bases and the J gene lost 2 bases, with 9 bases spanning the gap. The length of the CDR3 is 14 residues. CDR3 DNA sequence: TGTGCCAGCAGTGAGGGAGACTTCACAGATACGCAGTATTTT. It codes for CASSEGDFTDTQYF.

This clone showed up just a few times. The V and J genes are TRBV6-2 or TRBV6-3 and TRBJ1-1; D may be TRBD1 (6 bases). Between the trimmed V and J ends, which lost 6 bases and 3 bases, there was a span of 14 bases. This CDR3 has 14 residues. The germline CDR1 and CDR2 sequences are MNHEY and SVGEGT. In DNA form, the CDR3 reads TGTGCCAGCAGCCAGGGTAGGGGGTACACTGAAGCTTTCTTT. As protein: CASSQGRGYTEAFF.

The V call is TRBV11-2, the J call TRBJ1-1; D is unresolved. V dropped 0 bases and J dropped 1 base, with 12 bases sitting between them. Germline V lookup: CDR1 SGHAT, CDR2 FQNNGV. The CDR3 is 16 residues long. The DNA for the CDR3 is TGTGCCAGCAGCTTAGAGTTTGGCAGGCCGAACACTGAAGCTTTCTTT. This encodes CASSLEFGRPNTEAFF.

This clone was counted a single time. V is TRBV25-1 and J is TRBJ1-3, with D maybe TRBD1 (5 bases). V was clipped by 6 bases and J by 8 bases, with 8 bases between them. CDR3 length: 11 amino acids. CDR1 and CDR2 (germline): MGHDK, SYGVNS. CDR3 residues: CASRGGDTIYF. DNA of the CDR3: TGTGCCAGCAGAGGAGGGGACACCATATATTTT. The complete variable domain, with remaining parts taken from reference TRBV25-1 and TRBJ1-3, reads EADIYQTPRYLVIGTGKKITLECSQTMGHDKMYWYQQDPGMELHLIHYSYGVNSTEKGDLSSESTVSRIRTEHFPLTLESARPSHTSQYLCASRGGDTIYFGEGSWLTVV.

The CDR3 bases are TGCGCCAGCAATGTCAGGGGAGGCACAGATACGCAGTATTTT. It translates to CASNVRGGTDTQYF. The rearrangement uses TRBV5-1 and TRBJ2-3; possibly TRBD1 for D (6 bases). This CDR3 contains 14 residues. The V gene lost 6 bases and the J gene lost 1 base, with 12 bases spanning the gap. The germline V gene has CDR1 SGHRS and CDR2 YFSETQ.

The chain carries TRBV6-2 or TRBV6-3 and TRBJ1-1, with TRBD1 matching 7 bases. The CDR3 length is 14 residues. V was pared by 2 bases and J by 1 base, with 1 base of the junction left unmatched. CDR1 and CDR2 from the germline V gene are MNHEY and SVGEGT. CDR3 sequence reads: CASSYRGPNTEAFF. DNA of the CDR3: TGTGCCAGCAGTTACAGGGGGCCGAACACTGAAGCTTTCTTT.

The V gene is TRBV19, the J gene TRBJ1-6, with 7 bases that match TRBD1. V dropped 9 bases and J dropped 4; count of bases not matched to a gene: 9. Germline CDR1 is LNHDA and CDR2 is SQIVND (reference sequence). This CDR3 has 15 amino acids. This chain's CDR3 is CASSRGTVYNSPLHF. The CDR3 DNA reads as TGTGCCAGCAGCAGGGGGACGGTGTATAATTCACCCCTCCACTTT.

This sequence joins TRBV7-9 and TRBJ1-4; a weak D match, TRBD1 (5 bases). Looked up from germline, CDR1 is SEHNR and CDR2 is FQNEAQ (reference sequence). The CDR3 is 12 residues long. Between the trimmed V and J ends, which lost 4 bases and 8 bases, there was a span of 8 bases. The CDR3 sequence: CASSSSGEKLFF. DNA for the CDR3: TGTGCCAGCAGCTCCTCAGGGGAAAAACTGTTTTTT.

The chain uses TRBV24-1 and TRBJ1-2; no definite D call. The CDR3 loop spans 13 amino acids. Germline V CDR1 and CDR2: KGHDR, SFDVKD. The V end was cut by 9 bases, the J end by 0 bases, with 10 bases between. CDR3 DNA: TGTGCCACCCAGGACTCAGCTAACTATGGCTACACCTTC. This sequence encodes CATQDSANYGYTF.

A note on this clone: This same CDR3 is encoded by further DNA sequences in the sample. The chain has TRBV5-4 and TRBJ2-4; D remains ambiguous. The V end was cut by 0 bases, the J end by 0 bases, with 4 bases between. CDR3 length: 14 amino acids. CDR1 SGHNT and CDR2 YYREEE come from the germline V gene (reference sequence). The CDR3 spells CASSLGLAKNIQYF. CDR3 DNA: TGTGCCAGCAGCTTGGGTTTAGCCAAAAACATTCAGTACTTC.

CDR3 residues: CASSGRGSPGNTIYF. DNA for the CDR3: TGTGCCAGCAGCGGGAGGGGATCTCCTGGAAACACCATATATTTT. V gene TRBV5-8 combines with J gene TRBJ1-3; possible D gene TRBD1, 5 bases. The V end lost 4 bases, the J end lost 2 bases, and 13 bases lay between the germline ends. The CDR3 covers 15 residues. In germline, CDR1 is SGHTS, CDR2 YDEGEE.